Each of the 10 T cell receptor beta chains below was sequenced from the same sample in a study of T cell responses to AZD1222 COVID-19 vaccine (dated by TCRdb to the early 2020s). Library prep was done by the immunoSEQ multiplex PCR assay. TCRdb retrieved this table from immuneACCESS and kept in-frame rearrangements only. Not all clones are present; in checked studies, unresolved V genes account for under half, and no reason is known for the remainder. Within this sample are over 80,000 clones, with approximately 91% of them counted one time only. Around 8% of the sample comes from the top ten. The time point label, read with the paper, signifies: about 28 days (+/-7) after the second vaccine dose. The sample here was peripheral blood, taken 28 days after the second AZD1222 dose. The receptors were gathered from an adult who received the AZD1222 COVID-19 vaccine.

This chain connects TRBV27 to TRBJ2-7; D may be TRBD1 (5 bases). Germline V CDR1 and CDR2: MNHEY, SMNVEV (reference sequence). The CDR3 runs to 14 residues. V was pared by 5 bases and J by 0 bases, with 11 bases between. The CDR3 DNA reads TGTGCCAGCAGTCTCCAGGGTAGCTCCTACGAGCAGTACTTC. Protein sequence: CASSLQGSSYEQYF.

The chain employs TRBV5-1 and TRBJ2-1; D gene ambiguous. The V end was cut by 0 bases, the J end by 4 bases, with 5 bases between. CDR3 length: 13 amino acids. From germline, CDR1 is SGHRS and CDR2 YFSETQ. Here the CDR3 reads CASSLGDYNEQFF. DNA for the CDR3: TGCGCCAGCAGCTTGGGAGATTACAATGAGCAGTTCTTC.

The CDR3 spells CASSQDWLTNTEAFF. The CDR3 DNA reads as TGCGCCAGCAGCCAAGACTGGCTGACTAACACTGAAGCTTTCTTT. The chain employs TRBV4-1 and TRBJ1-1; D not certain. The CDR3 has 15 amino acids. The ends were cut back, 0 bases at V and 2 bases at J, with 10 bases in the middle. Germline V gene sequence: CDR1 MGHRA, CDR2 YSYEKL.

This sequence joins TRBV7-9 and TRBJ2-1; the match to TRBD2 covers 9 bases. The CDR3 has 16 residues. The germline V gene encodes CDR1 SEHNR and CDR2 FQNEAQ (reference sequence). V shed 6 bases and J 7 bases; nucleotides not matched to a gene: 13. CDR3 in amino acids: CASRPFSGSLMNEQFF. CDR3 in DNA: TGTGCCAGCAGACCCTTTAGCGGGAGTTTAATGAATGAGCAGTTCTTC.

CDR3 residues: CGWRTAYEQYF. The CDR3 nucleotides are TGTGGGTGGCGCACTGCCTACGAGCAGTACTTC. The chain uses TRBV7-9 and TRBJ2-7; the D is unclear. Germline V gene data show CDR1 as SEHNR and CDR2 as FQNEAQ (reference sequence). The CDR3 is 11 residues long.

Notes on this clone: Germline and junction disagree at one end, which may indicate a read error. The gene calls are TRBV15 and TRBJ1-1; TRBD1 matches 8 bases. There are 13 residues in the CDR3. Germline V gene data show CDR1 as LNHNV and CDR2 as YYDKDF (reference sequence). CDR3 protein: CATSGDRGTEAFF. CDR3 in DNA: TGTGCCACCAGCGGAGACAGGGGCACTGAAGCTTTCTTT.

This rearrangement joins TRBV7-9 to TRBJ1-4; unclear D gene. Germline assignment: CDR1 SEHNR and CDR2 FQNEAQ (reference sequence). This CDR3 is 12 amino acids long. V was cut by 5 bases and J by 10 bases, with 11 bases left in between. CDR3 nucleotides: TGTGCCAGCAGCCCCCCTGGCGGAAAACTGTTTTTT. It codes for CASSPPGGKLFF.

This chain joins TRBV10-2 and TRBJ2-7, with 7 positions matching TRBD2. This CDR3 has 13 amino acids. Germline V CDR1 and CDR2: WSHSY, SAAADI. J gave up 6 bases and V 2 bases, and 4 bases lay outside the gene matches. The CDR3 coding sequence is TGCGCCAGCAGTGAGGCGGGAGTTGTCGAGCAGTACTTC. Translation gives CASSEAGVVEQYF.

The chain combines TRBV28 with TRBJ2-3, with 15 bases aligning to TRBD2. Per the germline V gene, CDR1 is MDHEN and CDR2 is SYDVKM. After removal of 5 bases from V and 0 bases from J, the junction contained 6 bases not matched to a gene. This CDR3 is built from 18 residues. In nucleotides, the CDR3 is TGTGCCAGCAGTACGGGACTAGCGGGAGGAGGGAGCACAGATACGCAGTATTTT. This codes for CASSTGLAGGGSTDTQYF.

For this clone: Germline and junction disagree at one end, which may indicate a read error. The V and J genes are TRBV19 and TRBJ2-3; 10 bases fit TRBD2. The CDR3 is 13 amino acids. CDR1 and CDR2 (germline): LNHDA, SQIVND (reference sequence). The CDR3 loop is CASSPPASGSQTF. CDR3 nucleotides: TGTGCCAGTAGTCCCCCCGCTAGCGGGAGCCAAACTTTT.